The next 19 T cell receptor beta chains were all read from a single sample in a study of T cell responses to AZD1222 COVID-19 vaccine. Assay: immunoSEQ multiplex PCR; the TCRdb copy retains only in-frame clones and omits some. The table records about 130,000 clones, about 90% of them present only once. The input for sequencing was peripheral blood, taken on day 0 of AZD1222 vaccination. Receptor source: an adult in good health.

The chain links TRBV11-2 to TRBJ1-6; no reliable D call. From germline, CDR1 is SGHAT and CDR2 FQNNGV. The CDR3 consists of 17 residues. V lost 1 base and J 0 bases, leaving 10 bases between the germline ends. CDR3 protein: CASSLVGWSSYNSPLHF. CDR3 nucleotide sequence: TGTGCCAGCAGCTTAGTGGGTTGGAGCTCCTATAATTCACCCCTCCACTTT.

The chain employs TRBV5-1 and TRBJ2-5; 12 bases match TRBD2. The CDR3 runs 16 residues. Germline lookup yields CDR1 SGHRS and CDR2 YFSETQ. J was trimmed by 5 bases and V by 1 base; bases with no gene match: 6. The CDR3 bases are TGCGCCAGCAGCTTGTTTACTAGCGGGGGGTTGGAGACCCAGTACTTC. Protein sequence: CASSLFTSGGLETQYF.

The sample holds one count of this clone. The chain joins TRBV6-5 to TRBJ1-5; 8 bases fit TRBD1. V lost 8 bases and J lost 3; bases outside the gene matches: 9. Germline V gives CDR1 MNHEY, CDR2 SVGAGI. The CDR3 has 15 amino acids. The CDR3 reads CASGRDRGPNQPQHF. In DNA form, the CDR3 reads TGTGCCAGCGGGCGAGACAGGGGCCCCAATCAGCCCCAGCATTTT.

J is TRBJ2-7 and V is TRBV27, with D perhaps TRBD1 or TRBD2 (5 bases each). CDR3 length: 16 amino acids. The ends were cut back, 6 bases at V and 3 bases at J, with 21 bases in the middle. Germline V gives CDR1 MNHEY, CDR2 SMNVEV (reference sequence). Written as DNA, the CDR3 is TGTGCCAGCAGCCGTTCAAACGGGGCAATTGTCTACGAGCAGTACTTC. This translates into CASSRSNGAIVYEQYF.

The chain joins TRBV30 to TRBJ1-6; D gene unclear. V was shortened by 5 bases and J by 6 bases, with 11 bases between the two germline ends. Germline values: CDR1 GTSNPN, CDR2 SVGIG (reference sequence). CDR3 size: 13 residues. The CDR3 sequence is CAWAGLVNSPLHF. Written as DNA, the CDR3 is TGTGCCTGGGCCGGGCTCGTTAATTCACCCCTCCACTTT. The variable domain in full, completed from reference TRBV30 and TRBJ1-6, reads SQTIHQWPATLVQPVGSPLSLECTVEGTSNPNLYWYRQAAGRGLQLLFYSVGIGQISSEVPQNLSASRPQDRQFILSSKKLLLSDSGFYLCAWAGLVNSPLHFGNGTRLTVT.

This rearrangement joins TRBV19 to TRBJ1-5; D possibly corresponds to TRBD1 (5 bases). CDR1 LNHDA and CDR2 SQIVND come from the germline V gene (reference sequence). This CDR3 is built from 16 residues. Between the trimmed V and J ends, which lost 3 bases and 4 bases, there was a span of 16 bases. Here the CDR3 DNA reads TGTGCCAGTAGTATTATGGCGGGGCCAAGTAATCAGCCCCAGCATTTT. It codes for CASSIMAGPSNQPQHF.

The rearrangement links TRBV10-3 to TRBJ1-5, with D possibly TRBD1 on 6 matching bases. The CDR3 spans 13 residues. V lost 8 bases to trimming and J lost 8 bases, with 16 bases between them. Germline loops: CDR1 ENHRY, CDR2 SYGVKD. For the CDR3, the DNA is TGTGCCATCTTTGAGGGGGTTAGGGAGCCCCAGCATTTT. Its protein is CAIFEGVREPQHF.

This clone has a single count. The chain carries TRBV12-5 and TRBJ1-1; D perhaps matches TRBD1 (5 bases). This CDR3 spans 13 amino acids. V shed 5 bases and J shed 1 base, with 8 bases lying between them. From germline, CDR1 is LGHNT and CDR2 FRNRAP. CDR3 DNA: TGTGCTAGTGGTCTGACAGAGAACACTGAAGCTTTCTTT. The encoded protein is CASGLTENTEAFF.

This clone has just a few counts. The chain recombines TRBV7-2 with TRBJ1-2, with TRBD1 identical over 10 bases. Germline trimming cut 5 bases from V and 3 bases from J; bases unmatched to any gene: 3. The CDR3 runs to 14 residues. Germline CDR1 is SGHTA and CDR2 is FQGNSA. The CDR3, as DNA: TGTGCCAGCAGCAGGGACAGGGGATACTATGGCTACACCTTC. The encoded protein is CASSRDRGYYGYTF.

The chain recombines TRBV19 with TRBJ1-5; tentatively, D is TRBD1 (5 bases). Trimming removed 4 bases at V and 7 bases at J, with 26 bases between. From germline, CDR1 is LNHDA and CDR2 SQIVND (reference sequence). This CDR3 is 18 amino acids long. In DNA, the CDR3 is TGTGCCAGTAGTAAGATATCAGGGATCCGGGTTTTAGGCCAGCCCCAGCATTTT. This gives the protein CASSKISGIRVLGQPQHF.

The genes are TRBV30 and TRBJ1-1; a possible D gene is TRBD1 (5 bases). The V end was cut by 2 bases, the J end by 5 bases, with 9 bases between. Germline V gene lookup returns CDR1 GTSNPN and CDR2 SVGIG (reference sequence). The CDR3 spans 12 residues. The CDR3 DNA follows: TGTGCCTGGAGTCCGGGGGGAACTGAAGCTTTCTTT. Translated, it gives CAWSPGGTEAFF.

V and J are TRBV9 and TRBJ1-6; TRBD1 matches at 10 bases. Germline trimming cut 4 bases from V and 10 bases from J; bases unmatched to any gene: 5. The CDR3 runs 14 residues. Germline CDR1 is SGDLS and CDR2 is YYNGEE. The CDR3 loop reads CASSKDRGRSPLHF. DNA of the CDR3: TGTGCCAGCAGCAAGGACAGGGGGAGGTCACCCCTCCACTTT.

The CDR3 here is CASSLRGRGTEAFF. CDR3 DNA sequence: TGTGCCAGCAGCCTCAGGGGTCGTGGGACTGAAGCTTTCTTT. The chain employs TRBV5-8 and TRBJ1-1, with D perhaps matching TRBD1 (6 bases). The V and J ends lost 4 bases and 5 bases respectively, with 15 bases between them. In germline, CDR1 is SGHTS, CDR2 YDEGEE. This CDR3 is built from 14 residues.

The chain links TRBV6-4 to TRBJ2-3, with D maybe TRBD1 (7 bases). The V end was cut by 3 bases, the J end by 5 bases, with 12 bases between. This CDR3 has 14 residues. Germline V gives CDR1 MRHNA, CDR2 SNTAGT. Here the CDR3 DNA reads TGTGCCAGCAGTGAAAACAGGGGAGGAGATACGCAGTATTTT. As protein: CASSENRGGDTQYF.

The chain employs TRBV27 and TRBJ1-1; 7 nucleotides match TRBD1. This CDR3 contains 11 residues. V trimming: 6 bases; J trimming: 10 bases; junction bases outside the gene matches: 5. The germline gives CDR1 MNHEY, CDR2 SMNVEV (reference sequence). This CDR3 reads CASSQGEVAFF. The CDR3 DNA is TGTGCCAGCAGCCAGGGGGAAGTAGCTTTCTTT.

The J gene is TRBJ1-2, the V gene TRBV3-1 (or the pseudogene TRBV3-2), with D uncertain. The CDR3 runs to 15 residues. V was clipped by 6 bases and J by 0 bases, with 14 bases between them. CDR1 and CDR2 (germline): LGHDT, YNNKEL (reference sequence). The CDR3: CASRDSEVPNYGYTF. The CDR3 DNA reads TGTGCCAGCAGGGATTCAGAAGTACCTAACTATGGCTACACCTTC.

This clone appeared a few times. The V call is TRBV7-6, the J call TRBJ2-7, with D perhaps TRBD1 or TRBD2 (5 bases each). The CDR3 totals 15 residues. V gave up 1 base and J gave up 2 bases, with 12 bases separating them. In germline, CDR1 is SGHVS, CDR2 FNYEAQ. The CDR3 coding sequence is TGTGCCAGCAGCTTAGGGGTCCAGGGACCCTACGAGCAGTACTTC. Translation gives CASSLGVQGPYEQYF. Together with reference TRBV7-6 and TRBJ2-7, the CDR3 gives the full variable domain: GAGVSQSPRYKVTKRGQDVALRCDPISGHVSLYWYRQALGQGPEFLTYFNYEAQQDKSGLPNDRFSAERPEGSISTLTIQRTEQRDSAMYRCASSLGVQGPYEQYFGPGTRLTVT.

The rearrangement uses TRBV7-3 and TRBJ2-3, with D hard to call. Per germline, CDR1 SGHTA and CDR2 FQGTGA. V shed 0 bases and J shed 2 bases, with 3 bases lying between them. This CDR3 has 13 residues. CDR3 bases: TGTGCCAGCAGCTTAACAGACACAGATACGCAGTATTTT. Its protein is CASSLTDTDTQYF.

The V call is TRBV4-3, the J call TRBJ2-2; TRBD2 matches 9 bases. The V and J ends lost 0 bases and 5 bases, in that order; junction bases with no gene match: 7. This CDR3 is 17 amino acids long. CDR1 and CDR2 (germline): LGHNA, YSLEER. The CDR3 region is CASSQDWLAGTTGELFF. The CDR3 DNA reads as TGCGCCAGCAGCCAAGATTGGCTAGCGGGGACTACCGGGGAGCTGTTTTTT.